These 17 T cell receptor beta chains originate from one sample sequenced in a study of blood T cell repertoires in COVID-19. Here immunoSEQ multiplex PCR was the method, and the copy in TCRdb shows in-frame clones only, minus some. Counted here are 100,000 to 150,000 clones, approximately 90% occurring once; the ten biggest clones make up roughly 2.1%. What was sequenced was peripheral blood. The receptors here all came from a man aged 45-65 years with COVID-19, enrolled during active disease.

The chain employs TRBV28 and TRBJ1-6, with 9 bases identical to TRBD1. The V gene's germline CDR1 is MDHEN and CDR2 SYDVKM. CDR3 length equals 15 residues. Trimming at V came to 2 bases and at J to 9 bases, leaving 5 bases not matched to a gene. The CDR3 DNA sequence: TGTGCCAGCAGTTTAGGGGACAGGGAGGTTTCACCCCTCCACTTT. This sequence encodes CASSLGDREVSPLHF.

The table lists this clone with a count of one. J is TRBJ2-2 and V is TRBV9; 10 bases are a match to TRBD1. J was trimmed by 7 bases and V by 0 bases; bases with no gene match: 6. Per germline, CDR1 SGDLS and CDR2 YYNGEE. CDR3 size: 16 residues. CDR3 nucleotides: TGTGCCAGCAGCGTAGGGGGACAGGGGTTGATCGGGGAGCTGTTTTTT. Translating it yields CASSVGGQGLIGELFF.

The V and J genes are TRBV9 and TRBJ1-1; 8 positions match TRBD1. The germline V gene encodes CDR1 SGDLS and CDR2 YYNGEE. The CDR3 sequence is 14 residues long. V gave up 4 bases and J gave up 4 bases; unmatched junction bases: 6. CDR3 coding DNA: TGTGCCAGCAGCCACTCAGGACAGGGCACTGAAGCTTTCTTT. This codes for CASSHSGQGTEAFF.

This chain joins TRBV18 and TRBJ2-7; 9 bases map to TRBD1. The CDR3 runs to 15 residues. Trimming at V came to 0 bases and at J to 1 base, leaving 1 base not matched to a gene. CDR1 and CDR2 from the germline V gene are KGHSH and LQKENI. CDR3 region: CASSPPGQGSYEQYF. CDR3 sequence (DNA): TGTGCCAGCTCACCACCGGGACAGGGTTCCTACGAGCAGTACTTC.

The J gene is TRBJ2-1, the V gene TRBV3-1 (or the pseudogene TRBV3-2); weak D call: TRBD2 (6 bases). V lost 1 base, J lost 8 bases, and 12 bases lay in between. In germline, CDR1 is LGHDT, CDR2 YNNKEL (reference sequence). CDR3 size: 14 residues. The CDR3 coding sequence is TGTGCCAGCAGCCAAGGGACTACCACCTATGAGCAGTTCTTC. Encoded protein: CASSQGTTTYEQFF.

This clone was observed once. The chain recombines TRBV7-8 with TRBJ2-1, with TRBD1 matching 10 bases. The CDR3 has 15 residues. CDR1 is SGHVS, CDR2 FQNEAQ, per germline. Trimming at V came to 3 bases and at J to 5 bases, leaving 4 bases not matched to a gene. CDR3 sequence reads: CASSFRDRGNNEQFF. CDR3 DNA sequence: TGTGCCAGCAGCTTCCGGGACAGGGGAAACAATGAGCAGTTCTTC.

As for this clone: Other DNA sequences from this sample encode an identical CDR3 as well. The V gene is TRBV6-1, the J gene TRBJ1-2, with D tentatively TRBD1 (6 bases). The V gene lost 1 base and the J gene lost 3 bases, with 9 bases spanning the gap. The germline gives CDR1 MNHNS, CDR2 SASEGT. This CDR3 spans 14 amino acids. For the CDR3, the DNA is TGTGCCAGCAGTGAAGACAGGGAAGACTATGGCTACACCTTC. Protein: CASSEDREDYGYTF.

The chain links TRBV3-1 (or the pseudogene TRBV3-2) to TRBJ2-1; D perhaps matches TRBD2 (5 bases). V was clipped by 0 bases and J by 3 bases, with 9 bases between them. The CDR3 contains 15 residues. Germline V CDR1 and CDR2: LGHDT, YNNKEL (reference sequence). The CDR3: CASSQDSDHYNEQFF. The CDR3 DNA sequence: TGTGCCAGCAGCCAAGATAGCGACCACTACAATGAGCAGTTCTTC.

The chain couples TRBV29-1 to TRBJ2-2, with a possible D match to TRBD1 (5 bases). CDR1 is SQVTM, CDR2 ANQGSEA, per germline. Trimming took off 8 bases at V and 3 bases at J, with 7 bases between the two ends. This CDR3 region has 11 residues. DNA of the CDR3: TGCAGCTTCAGGGACACCGGGGAGCTGTTTTTT. Its protein is CSFRDTGELFF.

This sequence joins TRBV3-1 (or the pseudogene TRBV3-2) and TRBJ2-3; 8 bases map to TRBD2. Germline-derived CDR1 and CDR2 are LGHDT and YNNKEL (reference sequence). V trimming: 2 bases; J trimming: 2 bases; junction bases outside the gene matches: 3. The CDR3 is made up of 15 amino acids. Here the CDR3 DNA reads TGTGCCAGCAGCCAACGAGCGGGGGACACAGATACGCAGTATTTT. This sequence encodes CASSQRAGDTDTQYF.

This clone was observed a handful of times. The chain joins TRBV5-8 to TRBJ2-5; the match to TRBD1 covers 9 bases. The CDR3 sequence is 14 residues long. The trim removed 4 bases at V and 4 bases at J, leaving 5 bases unmatched. CDR1 and CDR2 from the germline V gene are SGHTS and YDEGEE. CDR3 coding DNA: TGTGCCAGCAGCGTGGACAGGGGACCAGAGACCCAGTACTTC. Translating it yields CASSVDRGPETQYF.

The V and J genes are TRBV7-8 and TRBJ2-5; possible D gene TRBD2, 6 bases. The CDR3 is 13 amino acids. The germline V and J ends were trimmed by 3 bases and 4 bases, with 9 bases remaining between them. Germline V gene lookup returns CDR1 SGHVS and CDR2 FQNEAQ. As DNA, the CDR3 is TGTGCCAGCAGCTTTTACGGGAGAGAGACCCAGTACTTC. The encoded protein is CASSFYGRETQYF.

The V call is TRBV9, the J call TRBJ2-3; the D is unclear. Germline CDR1 reads SGDLS; CDR2 reads YYNGEE. The CDR3 extends over 15 amino acids. V gave up 3 bases and J gave up 0 bases, with 11 bases separating them. CDR3: CASSGLAASTDTQYF. Written as DNA, the CDR3 is TGTGCCAGCAGCGGCTTAGCAGCTAGCACAGATACGCAGTATTTT.

V is TRBV4-1 and J is TRBJ1-3; a weak D match, TRBD1 (6 bases). Germline lookup yields CDR1 MGHRA and CDR2 YSYEKL. Between the trimmed V and J ends, which lost 1 base and 5 bases, there was a span of 9 bases. The CDR3 is 14 amino acids. CDR3 region: CASSQAGVRNTIYF. The CDR3 DNA sequence: TGCGCCAGCAGCCAAGCAGGGGTTCGAAACACCATATATTTT.

The chain couples TRBV5-6 to TRBJ2-7; D remains unclear. The CDR3 is 14 amino acids. Germline CDR1 and CDR2: SGHDT and YYEEEE. Between the trimmed V and J ends, which lost 0 bases and 4 bases, there was a span of 11 bases. The CDR3 region has the DNA TGTGCCAGCAGCTTGGGGCAGGCCATGTACGAGCAGTACTTC. Amino acid sequence: CASSLGQAMYEQYF.

The V call is TRBV28, the J call TRBJ2-5, with 8 bases matching TRBD2. Germline V CDR1 and CDR2: MDHEN, SYDVKM. J gave up 4 bases and V 7 bases, and 20 bases lay outside the gene matches. The CDR3 is 18 amino acids. CDR3 protein: CASTQMTGGRAFAETQYF. The CDR3 coding sequence is TGTGCCAGCACCCAAATGACGGGGGGGAGGGCCTTCGCAGAGACCCAGTACTTC. Supplemented by reference TRBV28 and TRBJ2-5, the full variable domain reads DVKVTQSSRYLVKRTGEKVFLECVQDMDHENMFWYRQDPGLGLRLIYFSYDVKMKEKGDIPEGYSVSREKKERFSLILESASTNQTSMYLCASTQMTGGRAFAETQYFGPGTRLLVL.

The J gene is TRBJ2-3, the V gene TRBV7-8; 11 bases align to TRBD2. V lost 5 bases to trimming and J lost 1 base; unmatched junction nucleotides: 5. The CDR3 extends over 16 amino acids. Germline CDR1 and CDR2: SGHVS and FQNEAQ. The CDR3 DNA reads TGTGCCAGCAGCGCCGGGACTAGCGGACGCACAGATACGCAGTATTTT. Its translation: CASSAGTSGRTDTQYF.